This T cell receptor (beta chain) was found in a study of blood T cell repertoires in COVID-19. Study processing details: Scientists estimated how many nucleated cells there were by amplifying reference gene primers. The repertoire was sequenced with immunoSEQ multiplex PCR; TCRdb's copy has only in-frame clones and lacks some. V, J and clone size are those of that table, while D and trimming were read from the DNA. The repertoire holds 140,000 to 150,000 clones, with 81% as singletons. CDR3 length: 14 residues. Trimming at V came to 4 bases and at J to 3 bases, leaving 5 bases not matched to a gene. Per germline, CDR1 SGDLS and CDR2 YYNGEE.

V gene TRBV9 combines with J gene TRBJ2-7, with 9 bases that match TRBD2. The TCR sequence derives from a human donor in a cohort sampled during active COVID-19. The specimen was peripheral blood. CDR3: CASSPSGIRYEQYF. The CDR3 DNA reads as TGTGCCAGCAGCCCTAGCGGGATCCGCTACGAGCAGTACTTC.